This T cell receptor beta chain derives from a study of CXCR3-negative and CXCR3-positive naive CD8 T cells. Study context: The total count of TRB reads reached 120 million to 150 million, and each library contributed about 1.5 +/- 0.3 million. Study-wide results and caveats: The TRBV-TRBJ usage of naive CXCR3-negative and CXCR3-positive cells was similar, but that of memory cells differed.

Researchers reported sorting every CD8+ T cell subset in triplicate, 300,000 cells per sort. cDNA libraries for TRB were generated by 5' RACE incorporating UMI labels. TCRdb reprocessed the 5' RACE reads, with one entry per CDR3 protein and no DNA. This sample's table reports 150,000 or so distinct CDR3 sequences. A word on this clonotype: Its antigen is currently unknown.

Material for sequencing was naive CXCR3- CD8+ T cells from blood. The subset: CD45RO-CCR7+CD27+CD95- naive CD8+ T cells lacking CXCR3 (TNR3-). This TCR was sampled from a human donor in good health. Some clones in this sample may be carry-over from other donors' samples.

The CDR3 loop reads CASSSRTSGRPGTDTQYF. The chain employs TRBV28 and TRBJ2-3; TCRdb names TRBD2, which stays unverified in the absence of DNA. Germline-derived CDR1 and CDR2 are MDHEN and SYDVKM. The CDR3 extends over 18 amino acids.